The 19 T cell receptor beta chains presented below share a single source sample, sequenced in a study of blood T cell repertoires in COVID-19. Clones were read by immunoSEQ multiplex PCR, and TCRdb kept only the in-frame ones, dropping some. This sample yields roughly 200,000 clones, of which approximately 90% are seen a single time; 6% belongs to the top ten. Sequencing input: peripheral blood. The receptors shown here come from a middle-aged man with active or convalescent COVID-19.

J is TRBJ1-6 and V is TRBV19; 8 bases match TRBD1. V gave up 6 bases and J gave up 6 bases; unmatched junction bases: 7. Germline V gene sequence: CDR1 LNHDA, CDR2 SQIVND (reference sequence). The CDR3 is made up of 15 amino acids. The CDR3 is CASSMTGAPNSPLHF. Here the CDR3 DNA reads TGTGCCAGTAGCATGACAGGGGCTCCTAATTCACCCCTCCACTTT.

V gene TRBV6-5 combines with J gene TRBJ1-1; no firm D call. The germline CDR1 and CDR2 sequences are MNHEY and SVGAGI. V was cut by 0 bases and J by 4 bases, with 15 bases left in between. The CDR3 runs to 16 residues. CDR3 sequence: CASSYSFGERLTEAFF. The CDR3 DNA reads as TGTGCCAGCAGTTACTCGTTTGGAGAAAGACTCACTGAAGCTTTCTTT.

The rearrangement links TRBV27 to TRBJ2-1; 9 positions agree with TRBD1. The CDR3 has 15 residues. Germline-derived CDR1 and CDR2 are MNHEY and SMNVEV (reference sequence). With 5 bases clipped from V and 5 bases from J, the junction kept 7 bases outside the gene matches. The CDR3: CASSQGTGTDNEQFF. The CDR3 region has the DNA TGTGCCAGCAGTCAAGGGACAGGGACCGACAATGAGCAGTTCTTC.

CDR3 bases: TGTGCCAGCAGCAGATTCGCCGCGAGCTCCTATAATTCACCCCTCCACTTT. Protein: CASSRFAASSYNSPLHF. The chain couples TRBV5-8 to TRBJ1-6, with no clear D. Germline assignment: CDR1 SGHTS and CDR2 YDEGEE. Deletions cut 4 bases from V and 0 bases from J, with 14 bases between. This CDR3 is built from 17 residues.

The chain links TRBV21-1 to TRBJ2-1; TRBD2 is the table's D call, not checked against the DNA. TRBV21-1 is labeled a pseudogene. The CDR3 totals 21 residues. CDR3 protein: CASSAKKPGLAARSSYNEQFF. CDR3 sequence (DNA): TGTGCCAGCAGCGCTAAAAAACCGGGACTAGCGGCTCGGAGCTCCTACAATGAGCAGTTCTTC.

V usage is TRBV5-1 and J usage is TRBJ2-7; 10 bases align to TRBD1. V shed 3 bases and J 7 bases; nucleotides not matched to a gene: 10. CDR1 is SGHRS and CDR2 is YFSETQ in the germline V gene. CDR3 size: 15 residues. The CDR3 is CASSSNTGTGVEQYF. The CDR3 DNA sequence: TGCGCCAGCAGCTCGAATACCGGGACAGGGGTTGAGCAGTACTTC.

This clone was counted only a few times. CDR3 residues: CASSPGSSGNTIYF. In DNA, the CDR3 is TGTGCCAGCTCACCAGGGAGCTCTGGAAACACCATATATTTT. The rearrangement links TRBV18 to TRBJ1-3; unclear D gene. From germline, CDR1 is KGHSH and CDR2 LQKENI. CDR3 length equals 14 residues. Trimming took off 2 bases at V and 0 bases at J, with 5 bases between the two ends.

This chain joins TRBV9 and TRBJ2-2, with a possible D match to TRBD1 (5 bases). V lost 6 bases and J lost 3, with 9 bases in between. The CDR3 has 13 amino acids. Per germline, CDR1 SGDLS and CDR2 YYNGEE. The CDR3 region is CASNLGDTGELFF. CDR3 sequence (DNA): TGTGCCAGCAACTTAGGGGACACCGGGGAGCTGTTTTTT.

CDR3 amino acids: CASSAQGANTEAFF. CDR3 DNA sequence: TGTGCCAGCAGCGCGCAGGGGGCGAACACTGAAGCTTTCTTT. This chain connects TRBV9 to TRBJ1-1; TRBD1 aligns across 8 bases. V shed 3 bases, J shed 1 base, and the junction held 2 bases outside the gene matches. Germline lookup yields CDR1 SGDLS and CDR2 YYNGEE. The CDR3 consists of 14 residues.

V gene TRBV4-3 combines with J gene TRBJ2-4; TRBD1 might be the D (6 bases). V was cut by 0 bases and J by 6 bases, with 12 bases left in between. CDR1 is LGHNA, CDR2 YSLEER, per germline. The CDR3 is 15 residues long. In DNA form, the CDR3 reads TGCGCCAGCAGCCAAGACAACAGGGCGGGAAACATTCAGTACTTC. Protein: CASSQDNRAGNIQYF.

The rearrangement joins TRBV18 to TRBJ1-1, with 8 bases fitting TRBD1. The trim removed 6 bases at V and 5 bases at J, leaving 8 bases unmatched. This CDR3 comprises 14 residues. The V gene's germline CDR1 is KGHSH and CDR2 LQKENI. The CDR3 region is CASSQRQGRTEAFF. DNA for the CDR3: TGTGCCAGCTCCCAGAGACAGGGGAGAACTGAAGCTTTCTTT. Full variable domain (missing parts from reference TRBV18 and TRBJ1-1): NAGVMQNPRHLVRRRGQEARLRCSPMKGHSHVYWYRQLPEEGLKFMVYLQKENIIDESGMPKERFSAEFPKEGPSILRIQQVVRGDSAAYFCASSQRQGRTEAFFGQGTRLTVV.

The chain has TRBV2 and TRBJ1-1; D is ambiguous. Trimming left V 6 bases short and J 0 bases short, with 11 bases between. The CDR3 has 14 residues. Germline-derived CDR1 and CDR2 are SNHLY and FYNNEI. The CDR3 loop reads CASSSRRMNTEAFF. The DNA for the CDR3 is TGTGCCAGCAGCTCAAGGAGGATGAACACTGAAGCTTTCTTT.

The gene calls are TRBV5-4 and TRBJ1-6; D is possibly TRBD1 (5 bases). V lost 5 bases and J 8 bases, leaving 17 bases between the germline ends. CDR1 is SGHNT, CDR2 YYREEE, per germline (reference sequence). The CDR3 extends over 15 amino acids. CDR3: CASSSASREDSPLHF. CDR3 nucleotides: TGTGCCAGCAGTTCCGCGTCCAGGGAGGATTCACCCCTCCACTTT.

This clone was picked up a small number of times. V gene TRBV29-1 combines with J gene TRBJ2-7, with TRBD1 matching over 10 bases. CDR3 length: 15 residues. Trimming at V came to 4 bases and at J to 6 bases, leaving 12 bases not matched to a gene. Germline assignment: CDR1 SQVTM and CDR2 ANQGSEA. This CDR3 reads CSVVRAGTGASEQYF. DNA for the CDR3: TGCAGCGTTGTACGAGCCGGGACAGGGGCGAGCGAGCAGTACTTC.

The chain recombines TRBV5-1 with TRBJ2-1, with D possibly TRBD2 on 5 matching bases. Germline CDR1 is SGHRS and CDR2 is YFSETQ. The CDR3 extends over 15 amino acids. The V and J ends lost 1 base and 1 base respectively, with 9 bases between them. The CDR3 reads CASSLTADSYNEQFF. The DNA for the CDR3 is TGCGCCAGCAGCTTGACAGCGGATTCCTACAATGAGCAGTTCTTC.

J is TRBJ1-3 and V is TRBV30; D not certain. Germline lookup yields CDR1 GTSNPN and CDR2 SVGIG (reference sequence). Trimming removed 0 bases from V and 4 bases from J, with 7 bases in between. The CDR3 totals 13 residues. The DNA of the CDR3 is TGTGCCTGGAGTGTACTCTTGGGAAACACCATATATTTT. Its translation: CAWSVLLGNTIYF. Supplemented by reference TRBV30 and TRBJ1-3, the full variable domain reads SQTIHQWPATLVQPVGSPLSLECTVEGTSNPNLYWYRQAAGRGLQLLFYSVGIGQISSEVPQNLSASRPQDRQFILSSKKLLLSDSGFYLCAWSVLLGNTIYFGEGSWLTVV.

In nucleotides, the CDR3 is TGTGCCAGCAGCCAAAACCAGGGCAGGGTTTACAATGAGCAGTTCTTC. Protein: CASSQNQGRVYNEQFF. The chain joins TRBV7-9 to TRBJ2-1, with D maybe TRBD1 (5 bases). Germline CDR1 and CDR2: SEHNR and FQNEAQ (reference sequence). The ends were cut back, 5 bases at V and 4 bases at J, with 18 bases in the middle. This CDR3 contains 16 residues.

This chain links TRBV11-2 with TRBJ1-3; D gene unclear. This CDR3 has 15 residues. Trimming stripped 4 bases from V and 1 base from J, with 11 bases between. Germline V gene lookup returns CDR1 SGHAT and CDR2 FQNNGV. CDR3 sequence: CASSSVGDSGNTIYF. The CDR3 DNA follows: TGTGCCAGCAGCTCAGTCGGGGATTCTGGAAACACCATATATTTT.

This rearrangement joins TRBV28 to TRBJ1-6; D is unresolved. V lost 5 bases to trimming and J lost 0 bases, with 20 bases between them. This CDR3 is built from 19 residues. Looked up from germline, CDR1 is MDHEN and CDR2 is SYDVKM. CDR3 sequence reads: CASSPIGVAVSSYNSPLHF. The CDR3 nucleotides read TGTGCCAGCAGTCCGATCGGGGTGGCGGTTAGCTCCTATAATTCACCCCTCCACTTT.